The 5 T cell receptor beta chains presented below share a single source sample, sequenced in a study of blood T cell repertoires in COVID-19. Repertoires were generated with immunoSEQ multiplex PCR, while TCRdb's copy carries only in-frame clones and drops some. The sample comprises around 270,000 clones, about 91% of which are singletons, and approximately 2.5% rests with the top ten. Sequencing was done on a sample of peripheral blood. These receptors were taken from a person aged 18-30 years with COVID-19, enrolled during active disease.

The V and J genes are TRBV18 and TRBJ1-1, with D possibly being TRBD1 (6 bases). Germline CDR1 KGHSH, CDR2 LQKENI. V was clipped by 1 base and J by 4 bases, with 13 bases between them. The CDR3 is 15 residues long. The CDR3 region is CASSPQEQGGTEAFF. The CDR3 DNA sequence: TGTGCCAGCTCACCACAAGAACAGGGTGGCACTGAAGCTTTCTTT.

The chain employs TRBV7-3 and TRBJ1-5; D is undetermined. V dropped 5 bases and J dropped 9 bases, with 14 bases sitting between them. Germline CDR1 is SGHTA and CDR2 is FQGTGA. The CDR3 has 13 amino acids. This CDR3 is CASSDDPSGPQHF. In nucleotides, the CDR3 is TGTGCCAGCAGCGATGATCCATCGGGGCCCCAGCATTTT.

The chain joins TRBV9 to TRBJ1-6; maybe TRBD1 (5 bases). CDR1 is SGDLS, CDR2 YYNGEE, per germline. Trimming removed 2 bases at V and 5 bases at J, with 11 bases between. The CDR3 sequence is 15 residues long. Here the CDR3 reads CASSVRGINNSPLHF. The CDR3, as DNA: TGTGCCAGCAGCGTGCGGGGGATTAATAATTCACCCCTCCACTTT. The full variable domain, rest sourced from reference TRBV9 and TRBJ1-6, is DSGVTQTPKHLITATGQRVTLRCSPRSGDLSVYWYQQSLDQGLQFLIQYYNGEERAKGNILERFSAQQFPDLHSELNLSSLELGDSALYFCASSVRGINNSPLHFGNGTRLTVT.

V is TRBV7-2 and J is TRBJ2-2; 14 bases are a match to TRBD2. Germline-derived CDR1 and CDR2 are SGHTA and FQGNSA. CDR3 length: 17 amino acids. Unmatched junction bases numbered 9, after V lost 5 bases and J lost 7 bases. The CDR3 region is CASSPRLAGGPDGELFF. As DNA, the CDR3 is TGTGCCAGCAGCCCAAGACTAGCGGGAGGGCCGGACGGGGAGCTGTTTTTT.

The chain carries TRBV19 and TRBJ1-6, with a possible D match to TRBD1 (6 bases). Germline lookup yields CDR1 LNHDA and CDR2 SQIVND (reference sequence). With 7 bases removed from V and 4 bases from J, the gap between germline ends came to 20 bases. This CDR3 is 17 amino acids long. This chain's CDR3 is CASTPDSADSYNSPLHF. In DNA, the CDR3 is TGTGCCAGTACCCCGGACAGCGCTGATTCTTATAATTCACCCCTCCACTTT.